The 23 T cell receptor beta chains below come from one sample, sequenced in a study of T cells after yellow fever vaccination. MiXCR, run by TCRdb on the 5' RACE reads, gives a single entry per CDR3 protein. The sample includes around 550,000 distinct CDR3 sequences, 15% to 20% of them seen just once. The sample was PBMCs, taken 15 days after the yellow fever booster vaccination. These receptors all come from a man younger than 40 who received the YFV17D yellow fever vaccine.

In its sample, this clonotype was seen a few times. CDR3 nucleotide sequence: TGTGCCAGCAGGGATCACGGTGAAAAACTGTTTTTT. This encodes CASRDHGEKLFF. V usage is TRBV12-3 or TRBV12-4 and J usage is TRBJ1-4; D is unclear. The CDR3 sequence is 12 residues long. V lost 6 bases to trimming and J lost 7 bases, with 9 bases between them.

This clonotype was detected only a few times. The rearrangement joins TRBV20-1 to TRBJ2-1; TRBD1 aligns across 10 bases. The CDR3 spans 13 residues. The V and J ends lost 6 bases and 4 bases, in that order; junction bases with no gene match: 3. CDR1 is DFQATT, CDR2 SNEGSKA, per germline (reference sequence). The CDR3 spells CSARDRGYNEQFF. The CDR3, as DNA: TGCAGTGCGCGGGACAGGGGATACAATGAGCAGTTCTTC.

The genes are TRBV12-3 or TRBV12-4 and TRBJ2-7; TRBD2 matches 12 bases. The junction had 6 bases not matched to a gene; V was cut back by 6 bases and J by 0 bases. CDR3 length equals 16 residues. The CDR3 DNA reads as TGTGCCAGCAGCCGTAGACTAGCGGGGGACTCCTACGAGCAGTACTTC. Translating it yields CASSRRLAGDSYEQYF.

This clonotype has just a few counts. The chain has TRBV21-1 and TRBJ1-5; TRBD1 is the table's D call, not checked against the DNA. TRBV21-1 constitutes a pseudogene. There are 16 residues in the CDR3. The CDR3 region has the DNA TGTGCCAGCAGCAAAGTTGACAGGGGGAACAATCAGCCCCAGCATTTT. It codes for CASSKVDRGNNQPQHF.

This chain links TRBV19 with TRBJ2-1; D is ambiguous. Trimming removed 3 bases from V and 4 bases from J, with 16 bases in between. CDR1 and CDR2 (germline): LNHDA, SQIVND (reference sequence). The CDR3 is 16 amino acids. The CDR3 bases are TGTGCCAGTAGTATTGAACAGACCAGAACATACAATGAGCAGTTCTTC. As protein: CASSIEQTRTYNEQFF.

The CDR3 coding sequence is TGTGCCACACTAGCGGGTGTCCAAGAGACCCAGTACTTC. It encodes CATLAGVQETQYF. The chain couples TRBV15 to TRBJ2-5, with 9 positions matching TRBD2. CDR3 size: 13 residues. J lost 1 base, V lost 9 bases, and 3 bases had no gene match. The V gene's germline CDR1 is LNHNV and CDR2 YYDKDF (reference sequence). The whole variable domain, remainder taken from reference TRBV15 and TRBJ2-5, is DAMVIQNPRYQVTQFGKPVTLSCSQTLNHNVMYWYQQKSSQAPKLLFHYYDKDFNNEADTPDNFQSRRPNTSFCFLDIRSPGLGDTAMYLCATLAGVQETQYFGPGTRLLVL.

CDR3 DNA: TGTGCCACCAGCAGAGATCGGGCGGGAGATACGCAGTATTTT. This sequence encodes CATSRDRAGDTQYF. This chain joins TRBV15 and TRBJ2-3; D is perhaps TRBD2 (5 bases). The CDR3 has 14 residues. Germline CDR1 and CDR2: LNHNV and YYDKDF (reference sequence). Trimming left V 0 bases short and J 5 bases short, with 9 bases between.

The genes are TRBV12-3 or TRBV12-4 and TRBJ2-5; 12 bases agree with TRBD2. CDR3 length: 16 residues. The ends lost 5 bases at V and 2 bases at J; junction bases unmatched: 6. CDR3 in DNA: TGTGCCAGCAGTCGGATCACTAGCGGGAGGCAAGAGACCCAGTACTTC. Protein sequence: CASSRITSGRQETQYF.

The CDR3: CATSRVASGLEQYF. For the CDR3, the DNA is TGTGCCACCAGCAGAGTGGCAAGCGGGCTCGAGCAGTACTTC. This rearrangement joins TRBV15 to TRBJ2-7; D may be TRBD2 (6 bases). This CDR3 is built from 14 residues. The germline V gene has CDR1 LNHNV and CDR2 YYDKDF (reference sequence). V was trimmed by 1 base and J by 6 bases, leaving 13 bases between them.

V usage is TRBV10-1 and J usage is TRBJ1-1; possible D gene TRBD1, 5 bases. Germline V gene data show CDR1 as WNHNN and CDR2 as SYGVQD (reference sequence). Trimming cost V 4 bases and J 5 bases, with 14 bases left between them. The CDR3 has 14 amino acids. In nucleotides, the CDR3 is TGCGCCAGCAGTGTTACCGGGACCCGGACTGAAGCTTTCTTT. This translates into CASSVTGTRTEAFF.

This clonotype was counted only a few times. V and J are TRBV7-9 and TRBJ2-1; 7 bases align to TRBD1. With V trimmed by 2 bases and J by 4 bases, 5 bases remained unmatched. CDR1 is SEHNR, CDR2 FQNEAQ, per germline (reference sequence). The CDR3 covers 15 residues. The CDR3 DNA reads TGTGCCAGCAGCTTAAGGGACAGATTTTACAATGAGCAGTTCTTC. Translation gives CASSLRDRFYNEQFF.

This sequence joins TRBV5-1 and TRBJ2-3; D is tentatively TRBD1 or TRBD2 (5 bases each). Trimming shortened V by 4 bases and J by 4 bases, and 19 bases separated the two germline ends. This CDR3 has 16 amino acids. The germline CDR1 and CDR2 sequences are SGHRS and YFSETQ. CDR3 in DNA: TGCGCCAGCAGCAGGGACGGCGGGCTGAGGGCAGATACGCAGTATTTT. It is translated as CASSRDGGLRADTQYF.

This clonotype has only a few counts. The CDR3 DNA is TGCAGCGTTGAGACTGGGACAGACTATGGCTACACCTTC. This encodes CSVETGTDYGYTF. V usage is TRBV29-1 and J usage is TRBJ1-2; 7 bases agree with TRBD1. Germline values: CDR1 SQVTM, CDR2 ANQGSEA. The CDR3 is 13 residues long. V shed 3 bases, J shed 3 bases, and the junction held 4 bases outside the gene matches.

The rearrangement uses TRBV7-9 and TRBJ2-1; a possible D gene is TRBD1 (5 bases). Per the germline V gene, CDR1 is SEHNR and CDR2 is FQNEAQ (reference sequence). The CDR3 has 15 residues. Trimming stripped 5 bases from V and 2 bases from J, with 13 bases between. CDR3 nucleotide sequence: TGTGCCAGCAGCCCGGCCCGACAGACCTACAATGAGCAGTTCTTC. It encodes CASSPARQTYNEQFF.

In its sample, this clonotype was seen a few times. The V and J genes are TRBV5-1 and TRBJ2-3; 7 positions agree with TRBD2. Trimming removed 7 bases from V and 2 bases from J; junction bases left unmatched: 7. This CDR3 spans 14 amino acids. Germline-derived CDR1 and CDR2 are SGHRS and YFSETQ. As DNA, the CDR3 is TGCGCCAGCCACCCAGCGGGGCTCACAGATACGCAGTATTTT. This translates into CASHPAGLTDTQYF.

This clonotype was found a few times. This rearrangement joins TRBV5-4 to TRBJ1-4, with 8 bases identical to TRBD1. Trimming cost V 2 bases and J 5 bases; bases outside gene matches: 5. The CDR3 is made up of 15 amino acids. Germline V CDR1 and CDR2: SGHNT, YYREEE (reference sequence). The CDR3 region has the DNA TGTGCCAGCAGCTTTCAGGGGGCCAGAAATGAAAAACTGTTTTTT. Amino acids: CASSFQGARNEKLFF.

The chain is built from TRBV6-5 and TRBJ1-3; D perhaps matches TRBD1 (5 bases). Germline assignment: CDR1 MNHEY and CDR2 SVGAGI. Between the trimmed V and J ends, which lost 8 bases and 4 bases, there was a span of 6 bases. CDR3 length: 11 residues. CDR3 DNA sequence: TGTGCCAGCCGGGGGGGAAACACCATATATTTT. Residues: CASRGGNTIYF.

The J gene is TRBJ2-1, the V gene TRBV4-3, with D perhaps matching TRBD1 (6 bases). Germline CDR1 LGHNA, CDR2 YSLEER. Trimming took 4 bases from V and 5 from J, leaving 12 bases between them. The CDR3 runs to 14 residues. The CDR3 DNA reads as TGCGCCAGCAGCCCCGAGGACAGCCACAATGAGCAGTTCTTC. Protein sequence: CASSPEDSHNEQFF.

J is TRBJ2-2 and V is TRBV5-1; D uncertain. This CDR3 region has 11 residues. Between the trimmed V and J ends, which lost 5 bases and 7 bases, there was a span of 6 bases. Per germline, CDR1 SGHRS and CDR2 YFSETQ. The DNA for the CDR3 is TGCGCCAGCAGGACGGACGGGGAGCTGTTTTTT. Its translation is CASRTDGELFF.

This clonotype appeared a few times. V is TRBV10-3 and J is TRBJ2-5; D not resolved. There are 18 residues in the CDR3. V lost 0 bases to trimming and J lost 2 bases, with 19 bases between them. Germline loops: CDR1 ENHRY, CDR2 SYGVKD. CDR3 sequence (DNA): TGTGCCATCAGTGAGTCGTCGACAAGGCGTCGTGGTCAAGAGACCCAGTACTTC. Translating it yields CAISESSTRRRGQETQYF.

The chain links TRBV7-9 to TRBJ1-1; D is uncertain. The germline gives CDR1 SEHNR, CDR2 FQNEAQ (reference sequence). V dropped 0 bases and J dropped 4 bases, with 9 bases sitting between them. This CDR3 is built from 14 residues. The CDR3 nucleotides are TGTGCCAGCAGCTTAGCGCTGGGGAGCACTGAAGCTTTCTTT. This codes for CASSLALGSTEAFF. Filled out from reference TRBV7-9 and TRBJ1-1, the complete variable domain reads DTGVSQNPRHKITKRGQNVTFRCDPISEHNRLYWYRQTLGQGPEFLTYFQNEAQLEKSRLLSDRFSAERPKGSFSTLEIQRTEQGDSAMYLCASSLALGSTEAFFGQGTRLTVV.

Comment on this clonotype: A read error may produce the germline difference seen at one junction end. The chain employs TRBV12-3 or TRBV12-4 and TRBJ2-5, with 13 bases fitting TRBD2. The CDR3 totals 15 residues. CDR3 residues: CASRLGLAGEETQYF. CDR3 bases: TGTGCCAGCAGGTTAGGACTAGCGGGAGAAGAGACCCAGTACTTC.

The chain uses TRBV28 and TRBJ2-4; the match to TRBD1 covers 7 bases. Germline lookup yields CDR1 MDHEN and CDR2 SYDVKM. V gave up 5 bases and J gave up 10 bases; unmatched junction bases: 5. This CDR3 contains 12 residues. In DNA, the CDR3 is TGTGCCAGCAGTAAGGGGGCTCGAATTCAGTACTTC. Amino acid sequence: CASSKGARIQYF.